The source of this TCR beta chain is a study of molecular identifiers for immune sequencing clone quantification. About this clonotype itself: Its antigen is not identified. A much larger clone is a single base away; this may be a read error.

CDR3 size: 13 residues. CDR1 and CDR2 (germline): MNHEY, SMNVEV (reference sequence). Broader study findings: Spiked Jurkat TCR RNA equivalent to one cell reportedly surfaced among approximately 990,000 naive cells.

Using its own MiXCR run on the PCR reads, TCRdb lists one record per CDR3 protein. The data hold about 500,000 distinct CDR3 sequences, with approximately 25% observed a single time. The genes are TRBV27 and TRBJ1-4; D ambiguous. The sequence was obtained from a human donor in good health. Some libraries in this study had Jurkat cell RNA spiked in. Material: naive CD8+ T cells from blood, with Jurkat cell RNA spiked in. The subset denotes: FACS-sorted CD8+CD4-CCR7+CD45RA+ naive T cells. CDR3 nucleotide sequence: TGTGCCAGCAGTTTATGGGGAAATGAAAAACTGCTTTTT. It codes for CASSLWGNEKLLF.